Sequencing of this T cell receptor beta chain was carried out in a study of shared clonotypes between healthy human individuals. About the study: CD4 naive and memory got three plates each, CD8 naive two, CD8 memory one. Findings and caveats of the study: Donor scarcity curtailed the genetic and exposure-history diversity represented herein. Generation probability values for non-shared clonotypes were lower than those for clonotypes shared by all four donors.

Looked up from germline, CDR1 is SGHAT and CDR2 is FQDESV (reference sequence). This CDR3 has 12 amino acids. The ends were cut back, 1 base at V and 8 bases at J, with 6 bases in the middle. About this clone: Its specificity is unknown.

Sequencing was performed with immunoSEQ multiplex PCR; in TCRdb, only in-frame clones are kept and a portion is missing. Among approximately 2.1 million clones, more than 80% were seen once, and the ten largest hold 0.39%. The chain carries TRBV11-1 and TRBJ2-1, with a tentative D call TRBD2 (5 bases). The origin of this receptor is a man between 18 and 35 years old in good health. Some clones in this sample may be carry-over from other donors' samples. Sequencing was carried out using naive CD4+ T cells from PBMCs. Noted subset: CD45RA+ positively selected. The CDR3 region has the DNA TGTGCCAGCAGCTTAGAGAGGGATGAGCAGTTCTTC. It is translated as CASSLERDEQFF.